Given below is one T cell receptor beta chain in context. What it binds is unknown. This record comes from a study of T cells after yellow fever vaccination. Study results and limitations: Although most clonotypes did not, a small share appeared in both CD4 and CD8 compartments. A large majority of primary-vaccination clones showed up again after the booster (around 96% CD4, around 88% CD8).

Each CDR3 protein is one row after TCRdb ran MiXCR on the 5' RACE reads. The sample lists hundreds of thousands of distinct CDR3 sequences, about 13% seen once, with roughly an eighth in the top ten. Sequencing used PBMCs, obtained on the day of the yellow fever booster vaccination. The source of this sequence is a man aged 30-40 years who received the YFV17D yellow fever vaccine.

CDR3 nucleotide sequence: TGCGCCAGCCAAGGTTTGAAGTCGAACACCGGGGAGCTGTTTTTT. This encodes CASQGLKSNTGELFF. This chain joins TRBV5-1 and TRBJ2-2; D unclear. Trimming pared 7 bases from V and 0 bases from J, leaving 13 bases between. Germline V CDR1 and CDR2: SGHRS, YFSETQ. This CDR3 contains 15 residues. Supplemented by reference TRBV5-1 and TRBJ2-2, the full variable domain reads KAGVTQTPRYLIKTRGQQVTLSCSPISGHRSVSWYQQTPGQGLQFLFEYFSETQRNKGNFPGRFSGRQFSNSRSEMNVSTLELGDSALYLCASQGLKSNTGELFFGEGSRLTVL.